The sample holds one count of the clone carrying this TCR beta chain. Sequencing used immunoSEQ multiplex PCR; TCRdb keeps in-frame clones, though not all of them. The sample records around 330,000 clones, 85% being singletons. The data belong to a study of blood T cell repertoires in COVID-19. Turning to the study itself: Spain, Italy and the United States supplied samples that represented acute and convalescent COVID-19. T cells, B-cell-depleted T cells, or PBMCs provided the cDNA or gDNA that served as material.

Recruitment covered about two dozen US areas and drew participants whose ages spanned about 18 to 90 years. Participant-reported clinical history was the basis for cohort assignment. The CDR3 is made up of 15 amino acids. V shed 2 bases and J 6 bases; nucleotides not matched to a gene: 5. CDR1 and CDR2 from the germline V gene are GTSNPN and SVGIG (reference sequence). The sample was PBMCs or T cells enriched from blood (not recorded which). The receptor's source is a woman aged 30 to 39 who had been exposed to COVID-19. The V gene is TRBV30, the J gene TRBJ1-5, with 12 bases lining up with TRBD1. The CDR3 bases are TGTGCCTGGAGTCCGGGACAGGGGGCGGGTCAGCCCCAGCATTTT. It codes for CAWSPGQGAGQPQHF.